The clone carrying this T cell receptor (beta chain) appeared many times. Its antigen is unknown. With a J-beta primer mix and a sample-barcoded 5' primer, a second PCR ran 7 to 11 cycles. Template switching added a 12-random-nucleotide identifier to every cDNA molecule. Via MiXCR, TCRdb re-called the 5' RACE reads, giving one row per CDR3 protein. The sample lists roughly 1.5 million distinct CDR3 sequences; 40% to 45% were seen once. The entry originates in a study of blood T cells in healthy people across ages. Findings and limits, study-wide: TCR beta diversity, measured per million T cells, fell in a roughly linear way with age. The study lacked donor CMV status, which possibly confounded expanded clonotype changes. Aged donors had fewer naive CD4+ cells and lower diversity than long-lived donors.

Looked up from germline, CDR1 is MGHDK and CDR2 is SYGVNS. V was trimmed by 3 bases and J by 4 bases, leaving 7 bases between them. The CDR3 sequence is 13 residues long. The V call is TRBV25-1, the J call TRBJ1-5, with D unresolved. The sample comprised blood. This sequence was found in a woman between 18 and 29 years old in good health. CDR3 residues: CASSEAGNQPQHF. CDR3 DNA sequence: TGTGCCAGCAGTGAGGCGGGTAATCAGCCCCAGCATTTT.